The 21 T cell receptor beta chains below all came from one sample that was sequenced in a study of T cells in tumors after PD-1 blockade. Assay: immunoSEQ multiplex PCR; the TCRdb copy retains only in-frame clones and omits some. The repertoire holds around 46,000 clones, about four fifths seen once, with over 15% in the top ten. Here the sequenced sample was PBMCs, taken before anti-PD-1 treatment. The receptors were sampled from a human donor with basal cell carcinoma.

This rearrangement joins TRBV5-5 to TRBJ1-5, with 10 positions matching TRBD1. CDR3 length: 14 residues. Per germline, CDR1 SGHKS and CDR2 YYEKEE (reference sequence). The V and J ends lost 3 bases and 5 bases, in that order; junction bases with no gene match: 2. CDR3 protein: CASSWDRGDQPQHF. The CDR3 bases are TGTGCCAGCAGCTGGGACAGGGGTGATCAGCCCCAGCATTTT.

The chain uses TRBV9 and TRBJ2-1; 10 bases map to TRBD2. Looked up from germline, CDR1 is SGDLS and CDR2 is YYNGEE. Germline trimming cut 4 bases from V and 5 bases from J; bases unmatched to any gene: 6. This CDR3 contains 15 residues. The CDR3 bases are TGTGCCAGCAGCCCCCGGACTAGCGGCGACAATGAGCAGTTCTTC. It specifies CASSPRTSGDNEQFF. Supplemented by reference TRBV9 and TRBJ2-1, the full variable domain reads DSGVTQTPKHLITATGQRVTLRCSPRSGDLSVYWYQQSLDQGLQFLIQYYNGEERAKGNILERFSAQQFPDLHSELNLSSLELGDSALYFCASSPRTSGDNEQFFGPGTRLTVL.

This clone was detected once. The chain joins TRBV5-1 to TRBJ1-3, with D perhaps TRBD1 (5 bases). V dropped 0 bases and J dropped 0 bases, with 16 bases sitting between them. This CDR3 comprises 18 residues. The germline V gene encodes CDR1 SGHRS and CDR2 YFSETQ. The CDR3 is CASSLAPRGTSSGNTIYF. The CDR3 nucleotides are TGCGCCAGCAGCTTGGCCCCTCGGGGGACGAGCTCTGGAAACACCATATATTTT.

With respect to this clone: Other DNA variants within this sample encode the same CDR3. This chain joins TRBV27 and TRBJ1-6; D is unresolved. The V and J ends lost 4 bases and 9 bases respectively, with 16 bases between them. There are 15 residues in the CDR3. CDR1 and CDR2 (germline): MNHEY, SMNVEV (reference sequence). This chain's CDR3 is CASSSRAGFGSPLHF. CDR3 sequence (DNA): TGTGCCAGCAGTTCTCGGGCAGGTTTCGGTTCACCCCTCCACTTT.

The chain employs TRBV3-1 (or the pseudogene TRBV3-2) and TRBJ1-1; a possible D gene is TRBD1 (6 bases). The CDR3 sequence is 15 residues long. Deletions cut 4 bases from V and 1 base from J, with 13 bases between. CDR1 is LGHDT, CDR2 YNNKEL, per germline (reference sequence). CDR3 DNA: TGTGCCAGCAGCCCGACAGGACTTGGGAACACTGAAGCTTTCTTT. Protein: CASSPTGLGNTEAFF.

This chain connects TRBV12-2 to TRBJ1-4; the table's D call TRBD1 went unverified against the DNA. TRBV12-2 constitutes a pseudogene. The CDR3 runs to 16 residues. The CDR3 coding sequence is TGTGCAAGTCGCCGAGGACAGACTGCAACTAATGAAAAACTGTTTTTT. It yields the protein CASRRGQTATNEKLFF.

The rearrangement uses TRBV6-5 and TRBJ2-1, with D perhaps TRBD2 (5 bases). The CDR3 runs 13 residues. V was clipped by 5 bases and J by 6 bases, with 11 bases between them. Germline loops: CDR1 MNHEY, CDR2 SVGAGI. Here the CDR3 DNA reads TGTGCCAGCAGTAAGCGGCTAGCCAATGAGCAGTTCTTC. This gives the protein CASSKRLANEQFF.

The chain recombines TRBV19 with TRBJ2-5; perhaps TRBD2 as D (7 bases). Germline values: CDR1 LNHDA, CDR2 SQIVND (reference sequence). The germline V and J ends were trimmed by 3 bases and 5 bases, with 13 bases remaining between them. This CDR3 is built from 14 residues. As DNA, the CDR3 is TGTGCCAGTAGTATTAGGGGGGGCAGGGAGACCCAGTACTTC. Protein sequence: CASSIRGGRETQYF.

This chain joins TRBV27 and TRBJ1-6; TRBD1 matches 8 bases. The CDR3 totals 16 residues. Germline V gives CDR1 MNHEY, CDR2 SMNVEV (reference sequence). V gave up 6 bases and J gave up 7 bases; unmatched junction bases: 11. The CDR3 region has the DNA TGTGCCAGCAGGCATACACAGGGGGTGGGAAATTCACCCCTCCACTTT. It encodes CASRHTQGVGNSPLHF.

This chain links TRBV24-1 with TRBJ2-2; D remains unclear. CDR1 KGHDR and CDR2 SFDVKD come from the germline V gene. CDR3 length: 14 amino acids. V was shortened by 3 bases and J by 3 bases, with 7 bases between the two germline ends. The CDR3, as DNA: TGTGCCACCAGTGATCAGTCAGACACCGGGGAGCTGTTTTTT. Translating gives CATSDQSDTGELFF.

The chain has TRBV5-1 and TRBJ2-5; D is perhaps TRBD2 (5 bases). The CDR3 spans 15 residues. Germline V CDR1 and CDR2: SGHRS, YFSETQ. V was clipped by 0 bases and J by 5 bases, with 14 bases between them. CDR3 bases: TGCGCCAGCAGCTTGGATCCCGGGGTTGAGGAGACCCAGTACTTC. Its protein is CASSLDPGVEETQYF. The complete variable domain, with remaining parts taken from reference TRBV5-1 and TRBJ2-5, reads KAGVTQTPRYLIKTRGQQVTLSCSPISGHRSVSWYQQTPGQGLQFLFEYFSETQRNKGNFPGRFSGRQFSNSRSEMNVSTLELGDSALYLCASSLDPGVEETQYFGPGTRLLVL.

The V gene is TRBV28, the J gene TRBJ1-2, with no clear D. CDR1 and CDR2 (germline): MDHEN, SYDVKM. Between the trimmed V and J ends, which lost 1 base and 2 bases, there was a span of 11 bases. The CDR3 is 15 amino acids. CDR3 protein: CASSLFGFGNYGYTF. CDR3 sequence (DNA): TGTGCCAGCAGTTTATTCGGGTTTGGGAACTATGGCTACACCTTC.

V is TRBV5-1 and J is TRBJ1-2, with TRBD1 matching over 9 bases. Germline V gene data show CDR1 as SGHRS and CDR2 as YFSETQ. CDR3 length: 14 amino acids. V shed 4 bases, J shed 8 bases, and the junction held 9 bases outside the gene matches. The CDR3 DNA follows: TGCGCCAGCAGCGGGGGACAGGGAACGCGGGGCTACACCTTC. Translating gives CASSGGQGTRGYTF.

This clone was counted between two and nine times. The V gene is TRBV2, the J gene TRBJ1-4; TRBD1 matches 10 bases. The CDR3 is 14 residues long. After removal of 3 bases from V and 8 bases from J, the junction contained 3 bases not matched to a gene. Germline loops: CDR1 SNHLY, CDR2 FYNNEI. CDR3 loop: CASSDDRGREKLFF. The CDR3 DNA reads as TGTGCCAGCAGTGACGACAGGGGGCGAGAAAAACTGTTTTTT.

The chain couples TRBV4-1 to TRBJ1-2; D may be TRBD1 (6 bases). The CDR3 loop spans 16 amino acids. Germline V lookup: CDR1 MGHRA, CDR2 YSYEKL. Trimming removed 4 bases at V and 4 bases at J, with 19 bases between. The DNA for the CDR3 is TGCGCCAGCAGCCCGTCGGGGGGGGCGCTTCGCTATGGCTACACCTTC. Protein product: CASSPSGGALRYGYTF.

This clone was counted once. J is TRBJ1-3 and V is TRBV19; D is perhaps TRBD1 (6 bases). The CDR3 has 14 residues. Germline assignment: CDR1 LNHDA and CDR2 SQIVND (reference sequence). Trimming removed 8 bases from V and 0 bases from J, with 11 bases in between. CDR3 coding DNA: TGTGCCAGTTCCCAGGGGAGCTCTGGAAACACCATATATTTT. This sequence encodes CASSQGSSGNTIYF.

J is TRBJ1-4 and V is TRBV20-1; no reliable D call. The V end lost 5 bases, the J end lost 7 bases, and 5 bases lay between the germline ends. Germline CDR1 DFQATT, CDR2 SNEGSKA (reference sequence). The CDR3 extends over 10 amino acids. The chain's CDR3 is CSAQIEKLFF. CDR3 bases: TGCAGTGCTCAGATTGAAAAACTGTTTTTT.

Only one count was recorded for this clone. The CDR3 region has the DNA TGTGCCAGCAGCTTACAGGGCTCCTATAATTCACCCCTCCACTTT. This codes for CASSLQGSYNSPLHF. This chain links TRBV7-3 with TRBJ1-6, with TRBD1 as a possible D gene (5 bases). Trimming took 2 bases from V and 0 from J, leaving 5 bases between them. The CDR3 length is 15 residues. CDR1 and CDR2 from the germline V gene are SGHTA and FQGTGA.

The chain is built from TRBV14 and TRBJ2-7, with 8 bases that match TRBD1. Germline V gives CDR1 SGHDN, CDR2 FVKESK. The V and J ends lost 3 bases and 3 bases, in that order; junction bases with no gene match: 1. The CDR3 is 13 residues long. The CDR3 nucleotides are TGTGCCAGCAGCCAGGACAGGGACTACGAGCAGTACTTC. This encodes CASSQDRDYEQYF.

The rearrangement joins TRBV6-4 to TRBJ1-1; 9 bases match TRBD1. V was clipped by 2 bases and J by 2 bases; unmatched bases: 15. Germline V lookup: CDR1 MRHNA, CDR2 SNTAGT. The CDR3 loop spans 19 amino acids. This CDR3 reads CASSDTTWTGQGVNTEAFF. In DNA, the CDR3 is TGTGCCAGCAGTGACACCACATGGACGGGACAGGGTGTAAACACTGAAGCTTTCTTT.

J is TRBJ2-1 and V is TRBV9; no reliable D call. This CDR3 has 15 residues. Trimming took 0 bases from V and 5 from J, leaving 12 bases between them. Germline CDR1 reads SGDLS; CDR2 reads YYNGEE. In nucleotides, the CDR3 is TGTGCCAGCAGCGTAGTGGCAGGACCAAACAATGAGCAGTTCTTC. Translated, it gives CASSVVAGPNNEQFF.